Shown below are 20 T cell receptor beta chains from a single sample sequenced in a study of blood T cell repertoires in COVID-19. The method was immunoSEQ multiplex PCR; TCRdb's version includes in-frame clones alone and lacks a portion of them. The sample holds about 350,000 clones; approximately 91% are singletons and the top ten take 6% to 8.5%. The sample was peripheral blood. These receptors were collected from a woman aged 65 to 85 with COVID-19, enrolled during active disease.

The CDR3 DNA reads TGTGCCGTAAGGACAGCCTATGGCTACACCTTC. As protein: CAVRTAYGYTF. The chain employs TRBV10-3 and TRBJ1-2, with D possibly matching TRBD1 (6 bases). CDR3 size: 11 residues. CDR1 is ENHRY, CDR2 SYGVKD, per germline. V lost 11 bases and J lost 4, with 11 bases in between.

The rearrangement links TRBV3-1 (or the pseudogene TRBV3-2) to TRBJ2-2; TRBD2 matches 10 bases. The CDR3 is 16 residues long. Germline-derived CDR1 and CDR2 are LGHDT and YNNKEL (reference sequence). The J segment lost 7 bases and the V segment lost 4 bases, leaving 9 bases of the junction unmatched. The DNA for the CDR3 is TGTGCCAGCAGCCCCCAGGGAGCGGGGGGGCACGGGGAGCTGTTTTTT. This codes for CASSPQGAGGHGELFF.

In this sample, this clone turned up once. The chain combines TRBV4-3 with TRBJ2-2; no definite D call. This CDR3 contains 17 residues. V lost 0 bases and J lost 7, with 18 bases in between. The germline gives CDR1 LGHNA, CDR2 YSLEER. CDR3 loop: CASSQDPAGTGVGELFF. DNA for the CDR3: TGCGCCAGCAGCCAAGATCCGGCAGGTACTGGTGTCGGGGAGCTGTTTTTT.

V usage is TRBV24-1 and J usage is TRBJ2-3; 8 bases map to TRBD2. V was pared by 4 bases and J by 5 bases, with 7 bases of the junction left unmatched. CDR1 KGHDR and CDR2 SFDVKD come from the germline V gene. The CDR3 is 15 amino acids. The CDR3 region has the DNA TGTGCCACCAGTGAACTCGGACTAGCTGGAGATACGCAGTATTTT. Encoded protein: CATSELGLAGDTQYF.

The chain joins TRBV5-8 to TRBJ1-2; the D is unclear. The germline V gene encodes CDR1 SGHTS and CDR2 YDEGEE. This CDR3 has 13 amino acids. V lost 1 base and J lost 6, with 10 bases in between. The CDR3 sequence: CASSLKQRNGYTF. The CDR3 DNA follows: TGTGCCAGCAGCTTGAAACAGCGGAATGGCTACACCTTC.

J is TRBJ1-1 and V is TRBV10-1; TRBD1 agrees at 7 bases. Germline CDR1 WNHNN, CDR2 SYGVQD (reference sequence). The ends lost 2 bases at V and 3 bases at J; junction bases unmatched: 6. This CDR3 contains 15 residues. CDR3 sequence (DNA): TGCGCCAGCAGTGAGGGGACAGCGGTCGACACTGAAGCTTTCTTT. Residues: CASSEGTAVDTEAFF.

The chain is built from TRBV7-2 and TRBJ1-2; D is possibly TRBD1 (6 bases). The CDR3 has 15 amino acids. Germline-derived CDR1 and CDR2 are SGHTA and FQGNSA. V lost 1 base and J 4 bases, leaving 13 bases between the germline ends. CDR3 DNA sequence: TGTGCCAGCAGCTTAGGACAGGCTTTGAGCTATGGCTACACCTTC. Amino acids: CASSLGQALSYGYTF.

CDR3 protein: CASSLEWQGVYEQYF. In nucleotides, the CDR3 is TGTGCCAGCAGCTTGGAGTGGCAGGGGGTATACGAGCAGTACTTC. V is TRBV5-6 and J is TRBJ2-7; 7 nucleotides agree with TRBD1. Germline V gene lookup returns CDR1 SGHDT and CDR2 YYEEEE. V was pared by 0 bases and J by 4 bases, with 7 bases of the junction left unmatched. This CDR3 has 15 residues.

The chain is built from TRBV19 and TRBJ1-2, with 10 bases fitting TRBD1. V gave up 6 bases and J gave up 2 bases; unmatched junction bases: 9. The CDR3 is made up of 16 amino acids. CDR1 is LNHDA and CDR2 is SQIVND in the germline V gene (reference sequence). The CDR3 here is CASSPGRQGANYGYTF. The CDR3, as DNA: TGTGCCAGTAGCCCGGGAAGACAGGGGGCAAACTATGGCTACACCTTC.

V usage is TRBV5-8 and J usage is TRBJ1-1; D might be TRBD1 (6 bases). Trimming removed 2 bases at V and 11 bases at J, with 28 bases between. Germline lookup yields CDR1 SGHTS and CDR2 YDEGEE. The CDR3 has 17 residues. CDR3 residues: CASSLEGILGGQSGAFF. CDR3 coding DNA: TGTGCCAGCAGCTTAGAAGGCATATTGGGTGGACAGTCTGGGGCTTTCTTT.

The J gene is TRBJ2-7, the V gene TRBV6-2 or TRBV6-3, with TRBD1 matching over 10 bases. V dropped 0 bases and J dropped 0; count of bases not matched to a gene: 2. Germline assignment: CDR1 MNHEY and CDR2 SVGEGT. The CDR3 runs to 16 residues. CDR3 DNA: TGTGCCAGCAGTTACTCAAGGACAGGGGGCTCCTACGAGCAGTACTTC. Protein product: CASSYSRTGGSYEQYF.

The chain uses TRBV3-1 (or the pseudogene TRBV3-2) and TRBJ2-7, with TRBD1 identical over 7 bases. With 3 bases clipped from V and 4 bases from J, the junction kept 6 bases outside the gene matches. CDR1 and CDR2 from the germline V gene are LGHDT and YNNKEL (reference sequence). The CDR3 is 14 amino acids. This CDR3 reads CASSHGTVPYEQYF. CDR3 nucleotides: TGTGCCAGCAGCCACGGGACAGTCCCATACGAGCAGTACTTC.

V gene TRBV27 combines with J gene TRBJ1-5; 7 positions match TRBD1. Germline V gene data show CDR1 as MNHEY and CDR2 as SMNVEV (reference sequence). Trimming at V came to 5 bases and at J to 2 bases, leaving 9 bases not matched to a gene. This CDR3 is built from 16 residues. The CDR3 reads CASSRATGAGNQPQHF. CDR3 bases: TGTGCCAGCAGTCGGGCAACAGGGGCCGGCAATCAGCCCCAGCATTTT.

The chain carries TRBV5-1 and TRBJ2-1, with no clear D. V was cut by 0 bases and J by 0 bases, with 7 bases left in between. The CDR3 is 15 amino acids. In germline, CDR1 is SGHRS, CDR2 YFSETQ. The CDR3 sequence is CASSLAPGSYNEQFF. The CDR3 nucleotides are TGCGCCAGCAGCTTGGCCCCGGGCTCCTACAATGAGCAGTTCTTC.

With respect to this clone: Other DNA variants within this sample encode the same CDR3. V and J are TRBV6-2 or TRBV6-3 and TRBJ2-7; D uncertain. CDR1 and CDR2 (germline): MNHEY, SVGEGT. Trimming removed 5 bases from V and 3 bases from J, with 5 bases in between. This CDR3 has 11 amino acids. This CDR3 reads CASSHNYEQYF. CDR3 DNA: TGTGCCAGCAGTCACAACTACGAGCAGTACTTC.

This clone was counted many times. The V and J genes are TRBV11-2 and TRBJ2-1; D call uncertain. V lost 0 bases, J lost 4 bases, and 13 bases lay in between. Germline V gives CDR1 SGHAT, CDR2 FQNNGV. The CDR3 has 16 amino acids. The CDR3 spells CASSLDLGPSYNEQFF. In nucleotides, the CDR3 is TGTGCCAGCAGCTTAGATCTAGGTCCCTCTTACAATGAGCAGTTCTTC.

The chain joins TRBV11-2 to TRBJ2-3; D is ambiguous. The CDR3 consists of 14 residues. V shed 1 base and J shed 5 bases, with 10 bases lying between them. Germline V gene lookup returns CDR1 SGHAT and CDR2 FQNNGV. The chain's CDR3 is CASSLGSNLDTQYF. The CDR3 region has the DNA TGTGCCAGCAGCTTAGGATCAAACTTAGATACGCAGTATTTT.

The chain uses TRBV2 and TRBJ2-3; D is possibly TRBD2 (7 bases). Germline CDR1 reads SNHLY; CDR2 reads FYNNEI. V dropped 0 bases and J dropped 4 bases, with 14 bases sitting between them. The CDR3 totals 16 residues. The CDR3 protein is CASSEALQGGADTQYF. DNA for the CDR3: TGTGCCAGCAGTGAAGCGCTTCAAGGGGGGGCAGATACGCAGTATTTT.

V and J are TRBV27 and TRBJ1-1; the D gene is possibly TRBD1 (6 bases). The CDR3 covers 14 residues. Looked up from germline, CDR1 is MNHEY and CDR2 is SMNVEV (reference sequence). V gave up 6 bases and J gave up 1 base, with 12 bases separating them. The CDR3 nucleotides are TGTGCCAGCAGGTCCGGACAGCGGAACACTGAAGCTTTCTTT. Protein sequence: CASRSGQRNTEAFF.

V usage is TRBV9 and J usage is TRBJ1-4; TRBD1 is a possible D gene (5 bases). Germline V CDR1 and CDR2: SGDLS, YYNGEE. V was shortened by 4 bases and J by 4 bases, with 14 bases between the two germline ends. The CDR3 is 15 amino acids. CDR3 coding DNA: TGTGCCAGCAGCCCCGGGGGAGAGCTTAATGAAAAACTGTTTTTT. It codes for CASSPGGELNEKLFF.